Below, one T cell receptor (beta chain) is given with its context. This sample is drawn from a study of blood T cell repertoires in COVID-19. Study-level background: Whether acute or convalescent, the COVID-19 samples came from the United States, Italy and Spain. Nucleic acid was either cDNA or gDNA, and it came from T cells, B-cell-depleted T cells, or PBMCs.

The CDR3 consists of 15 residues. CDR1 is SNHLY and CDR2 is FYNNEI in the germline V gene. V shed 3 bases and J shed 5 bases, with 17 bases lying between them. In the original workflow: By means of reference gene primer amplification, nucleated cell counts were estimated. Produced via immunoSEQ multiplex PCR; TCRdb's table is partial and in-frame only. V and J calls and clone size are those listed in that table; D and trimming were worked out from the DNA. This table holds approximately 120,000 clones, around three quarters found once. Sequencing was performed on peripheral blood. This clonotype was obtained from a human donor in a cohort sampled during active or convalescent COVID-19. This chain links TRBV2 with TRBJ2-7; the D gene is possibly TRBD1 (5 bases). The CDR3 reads CASSDVGRADHEQYF. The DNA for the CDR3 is TGTGCCAGCAGTGATGTTGGCAGGGCCGACCACGAGCAGTACTTC.